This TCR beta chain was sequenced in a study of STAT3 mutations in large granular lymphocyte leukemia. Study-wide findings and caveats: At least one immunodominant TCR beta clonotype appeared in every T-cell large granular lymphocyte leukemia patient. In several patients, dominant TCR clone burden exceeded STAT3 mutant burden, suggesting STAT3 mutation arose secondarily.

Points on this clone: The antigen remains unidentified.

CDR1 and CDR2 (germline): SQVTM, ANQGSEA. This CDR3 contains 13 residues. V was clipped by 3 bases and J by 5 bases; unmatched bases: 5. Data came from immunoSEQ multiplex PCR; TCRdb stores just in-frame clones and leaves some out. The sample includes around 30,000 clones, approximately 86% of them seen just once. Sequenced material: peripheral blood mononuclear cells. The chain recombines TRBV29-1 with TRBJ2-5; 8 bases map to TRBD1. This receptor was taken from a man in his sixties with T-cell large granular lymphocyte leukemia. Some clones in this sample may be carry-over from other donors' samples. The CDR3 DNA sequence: TGCAGCGTTGAGCATTACAGGGGGGAGACCCAGTACTTC. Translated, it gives CSVEHYRGETQYF.